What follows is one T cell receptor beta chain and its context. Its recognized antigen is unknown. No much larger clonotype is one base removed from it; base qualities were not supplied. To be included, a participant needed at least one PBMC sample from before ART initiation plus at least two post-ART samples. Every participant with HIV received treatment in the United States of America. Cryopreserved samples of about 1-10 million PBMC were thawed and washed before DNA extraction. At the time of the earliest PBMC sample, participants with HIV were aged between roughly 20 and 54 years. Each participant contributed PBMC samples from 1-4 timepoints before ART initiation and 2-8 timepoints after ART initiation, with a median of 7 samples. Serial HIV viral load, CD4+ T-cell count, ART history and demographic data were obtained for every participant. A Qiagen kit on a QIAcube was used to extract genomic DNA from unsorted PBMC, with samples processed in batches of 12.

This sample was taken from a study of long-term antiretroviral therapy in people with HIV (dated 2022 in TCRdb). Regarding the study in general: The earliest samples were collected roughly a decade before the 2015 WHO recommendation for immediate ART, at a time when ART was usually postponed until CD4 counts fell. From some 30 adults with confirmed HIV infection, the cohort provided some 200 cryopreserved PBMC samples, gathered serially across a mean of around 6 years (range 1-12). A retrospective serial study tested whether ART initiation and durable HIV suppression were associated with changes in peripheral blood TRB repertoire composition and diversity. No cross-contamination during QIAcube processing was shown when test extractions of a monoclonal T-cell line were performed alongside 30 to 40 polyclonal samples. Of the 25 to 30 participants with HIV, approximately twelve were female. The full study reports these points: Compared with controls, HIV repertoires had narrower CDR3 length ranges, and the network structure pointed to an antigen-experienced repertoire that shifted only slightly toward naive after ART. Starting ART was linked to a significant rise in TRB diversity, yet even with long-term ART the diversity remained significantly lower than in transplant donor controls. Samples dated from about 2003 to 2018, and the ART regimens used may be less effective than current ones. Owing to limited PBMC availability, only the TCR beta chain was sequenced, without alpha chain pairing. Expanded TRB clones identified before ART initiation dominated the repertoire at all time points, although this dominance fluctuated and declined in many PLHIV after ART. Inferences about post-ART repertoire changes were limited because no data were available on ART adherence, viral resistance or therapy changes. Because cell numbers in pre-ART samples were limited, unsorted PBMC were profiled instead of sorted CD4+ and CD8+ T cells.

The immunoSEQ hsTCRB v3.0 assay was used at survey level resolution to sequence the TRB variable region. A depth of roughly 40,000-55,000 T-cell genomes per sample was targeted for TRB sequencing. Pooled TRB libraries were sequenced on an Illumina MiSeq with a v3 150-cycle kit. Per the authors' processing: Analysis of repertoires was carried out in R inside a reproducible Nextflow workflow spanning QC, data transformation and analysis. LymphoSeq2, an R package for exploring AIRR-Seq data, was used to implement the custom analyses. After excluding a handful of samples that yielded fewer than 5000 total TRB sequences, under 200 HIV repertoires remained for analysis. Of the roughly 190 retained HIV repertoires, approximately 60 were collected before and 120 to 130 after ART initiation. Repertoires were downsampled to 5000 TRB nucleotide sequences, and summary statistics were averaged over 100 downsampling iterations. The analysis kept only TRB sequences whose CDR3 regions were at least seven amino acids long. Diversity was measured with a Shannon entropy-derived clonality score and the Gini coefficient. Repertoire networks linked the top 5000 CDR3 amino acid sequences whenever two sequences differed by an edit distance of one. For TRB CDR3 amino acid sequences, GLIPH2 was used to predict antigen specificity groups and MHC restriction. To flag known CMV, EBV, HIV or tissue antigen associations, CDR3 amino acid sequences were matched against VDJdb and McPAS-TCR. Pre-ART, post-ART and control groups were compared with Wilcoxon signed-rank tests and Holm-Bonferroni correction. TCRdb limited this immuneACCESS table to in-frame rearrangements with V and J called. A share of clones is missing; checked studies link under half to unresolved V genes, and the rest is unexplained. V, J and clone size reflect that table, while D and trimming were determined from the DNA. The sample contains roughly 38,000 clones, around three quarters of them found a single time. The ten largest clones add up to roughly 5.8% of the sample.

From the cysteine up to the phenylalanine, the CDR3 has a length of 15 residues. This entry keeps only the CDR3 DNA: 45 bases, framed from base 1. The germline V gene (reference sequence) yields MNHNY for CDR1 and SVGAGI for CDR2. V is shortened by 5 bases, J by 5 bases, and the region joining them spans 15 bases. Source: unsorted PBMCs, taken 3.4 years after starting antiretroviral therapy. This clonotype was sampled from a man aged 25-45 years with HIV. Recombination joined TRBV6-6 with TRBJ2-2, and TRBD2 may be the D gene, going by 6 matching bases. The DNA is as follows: TGTGCCAGCAGTACCCGGGACTTCGTAACCGGGGAGCTGTTTTTT. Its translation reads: CASSTRDFVTGELFF.